This T cell receptor beta chain was captured in a study of T cell responses to AZD1222 COVID-19 vaccine. Study-wide points: It should be noted that donors were predominantly white British and more often female, and clonal diversity was possibly underestimated.

Comments on this clone: Its antigen is unidentified.

Produced via immunoSEQ multiplex PCR; TCRdb's table is partial and in-frame only. The table records roughly 150,000 clones, approximately 90% of them present only once. V gave up 4 bases and J gave up 1 base, with 14 bases separating them. The CDR3 sequence is 16 residues long. CDR1 is SGHKS and CDR2 is YYEKEE in the germline V gene (reference sequence). The receptor comes from an adult in good health. The J gene is TRBJ2-2, the V gene TRBV5-5; D possibly corresponds to TRBD1 (6 bases). Sequences were derived from peripheral blood, sampled on day 0 of AZD1222 vaccination. This chain's CDR3 is CASSKKQGENTGELFF. The CDR3 DNA reads as TGTGCCAGCAGCAAAAAACAGGGAGAGAACACCGGGGAGCTGTTTTTT.